One T cell receptor beta chain is described in this entry. No antigen is known for it. Base qualities are not at hand, and no much larger clone is one base apart. The data were obtained in a study of PD-1 blockade in mismatch repair-deficient tumors (dated by TCRdb to 2016 to 2017). With regard to the full study: Between late 2013 and September 2016, the trial enrolled around 91 consecutive patients with roughly 13 mismatch repair-deficient cancer types, every one of whom had been previously treated and was progressing. Tumor-associated T cell clones were tracked in the peripheral blood of patients responding to PD-1 blockade by deep sequencing of TCR CDR3 regions. What the authors observed across the whole study: Rapid expansion after pembrolizumab followed by contraction, generally before radiologic responses, was shown by tumor-resident clones, which were often undetectable in blood before treatment.

Mismatch repair deficiency in every enrolled patient was established by polymerase chain reaction or immunohistochemistry. TCR sequencing was carried out for three patients who responded to pembrolizumab therapy. The phase II trial prospectively tested pembrolizumab PD-1 blockade in advanced mismatch repair-deficient cancers regardless of tissue of origin. Serial peripheral blood T cell samples were collected before and at multiple times after starting PD-1 blockade. Blood sampling time points were reported as weeks after the first dose of pembrolizumab. Library prep was done by the immunoSEQ multiplex PCR assay. TCRdb retrieved this table from immuneACCESS and kept in-frame rearrangements only. Not all clones are present; in checked studies, unresolved V genes account for under half, and no reason is known for the remainder. Present in this sample are about 22,000 clones, approximately 84% of which were seen just once. The ten largest clones represent about a sixth of the sample.

This receptor was identified in an adult with mismatch repair-deficient cancer. Sequencing used peripheral blood, obtained 2 weeks after starting pembrolizumab.

The CDR3 region has the sequence CASSLYTSKETQYF. The DNA reads TGTGCCAGCAGTTTATATACTAGCAAGGAGACCCAGTACTTC. This chain joins TRBV28 to TRBJ2-5; matching of 6 bases hints at TRBD2 as the D gene. V is reduced by 1 base and J by 5 bases, leaving a spacing of 11 bases between them. The germline V gene encodes CDR1 MDHEN and CDR2 SYDVKM. Inclusive of the bounding cysteine and phenylalanine, the CDR3 is 14 residues long. Here the CDR3 DNA is all that survives: 42 bases in frame from base 1.